This is a list of T cell receptor beta chains from one sample in a study of T cell changes during pregnancy in multiple sclerosis. Assay: immunoSEQ multiplex PCR; the TCRdb copy retains only in-frame clones and omits some. Found here are 100,000 or so clones, 85% to 95% of them singletons; the top ten hold 0.99%. Sequencing used peripheral blood, obtained after pregnancy. Receptor source: a female donor with multiple sclerosis, enrolled in a pregnancy study. The CDR3 runs from the conserved cysteine through the conserved F or W. Fields, in order: CDR3 protein, CDR3 DNA, D gene, clone size, J gene, V gene. The D gene is left open where the match is weak. Clone sizes are given selectively: once, few, many, or a class where the clone is expanded.

CDR3aa: CASSEGTGELFF
CDR3nt: TGTGCCAGCAGTGAGGGTACCGGGGAGCTGTTTTTT
d_gene: NA
abundance: NA
j_gene: TRBJ2-2
v_gene: TRBV27

CDR3aa: CASSDRGRGETQYF
CDR3nt: TGTGCCAGTAGTGACAGGGGGCGCGGAGAGACCCAGTACTTC
d_gene: TRBD1
abundance: once
j_gene: TRBJ2-5
v_gene: TRBV19

CDR3aa: CASSLQGTYEQYF
CDR3nt: TGTGCCAGCAGTCTACAGGGAACCTACGAGCAGTACTTC
d_gene: NA
abundance: once
j_gene: TRBJ2-7
v_gene: TRBV27

CDR3aa: CASSAGTSLHSDTQYF
CDR3nt: TGTGCCAGCAGCGCGGGGACTAGCCTCCATTCAGATACGCAGTATTTT
d_gene: TRBD2
abundance: once
j_gene: TRBJ2-3
v_gene: TRBV5-6

CDR3aa: CASSLPQVNYGYTF
CDR3nt: TGTGCCAGCAGCTTGCCACAGGTTAACTATGGCTACACCTTC
d_gene: NA
abundance: NA
j_gene: TRBJ1-2
v_gene: TRBV5-4

CDR3aa: CASSLRGGRDQETQYF
CDR3nt: TGTGCCAGCAGCCTTAGGGGGGGACGGGACCAAGAGACCCAGTACTTC
d_gene: NA
abundance: NA
j_gene: TRBJ2-5
v_gene: TRBV11-3

CDR3aa: CASSLTTAVTDTQYF
CDR3nt: TGCGCCAGCAGCCTCACCACAGCGGTAACAGATACGCAGTATTTT
d_gene: NA
abundance: NA
j_gene: TRBJ2-3
v_gene: TRBV4-1

CDR3aa: CASSSINEQFF
CDR3nt: TGTGCCAGCAGCTCAATCAATGAGCAGTTCTTC
d_gene: NA
abundance: NA
j_gene: TRBJ2-1
v_gene: TRBV7-6

CDR3aa: CASSLRGGSDTEAFF
CDR3nt: TGTGCCAGCAGCTTACGGGGAGGGTCGGACACTGAAGCTTTCTTT
d_gene: NA
abundance: NA
j_gene: TRBJ1-1
v_gene: TRBV7-9

CDR3aa: CASSYNRWSTEAFF
CDR3nt: TGTGCCAGCAGTTATAATCGGTGGAGCACTGAAGCTTTCTTT
d_gene: NA
abundance: NA
j_gene: TRBJ1-1
v_gene: TRBV6-5

CDR3aa: CSVGGLPGSYNEQFF
CDR3nt: TGCAGCGTGGGGGGGCTCCCTGGCTCCTACAATGAGCAGTTCTTC
d_gene: NA
abundance: NA
j_gene: TRBJ2-1
v_gene: TRBV29-1

CDR3aa: CASSLRRLDRNEQFF
CDR3nt: TGTGCCAGTAGTCTCCGCCGACTAGATAGGAATGAGCAGTTCTTC
d_gene: NA
abundance: NA
j_gene: TRBJ2-1
v_gene: TRBV19

CDR3aa: CASSRPRTSGDNEQFF
CDR3nt: TGTGCCAGCAGCCGACCTCGGACTAGCGGGGACAATGAGCAGTTCTTC
d_gene: TRBD2
abundance: NA
j_gene: TRBJ2-1
v_gene: TRBV14

CDR3aa: CASTLVGAGANVLTF
CDR3nt: TGTGCCAGCACCCTGGTAGGGGCCGGGGCCAACGTCCTGACTTTC
d_gene: NA
abundance: NA
j_gene: TRBJ2-6
v_gene: TRBV27

CDR3aa: CASKTRGNTGELFF
CDR3nt: TGTGCCAGCAAGACCAGGGGGAACACCGGGGAGCTGTTTTTT
d_gene: NA
abundance: NA
j_gene: TRBJ2-2
v_gene: TRBV6-1

CDR3aa: CASSVISGPSEQFF
CDR3nt: TGTGCCAGCAGCGTAATAAGCGGGCCTAGTGAGCAGTTCTTC
d_gene: NA
abundance: NA
j_gene: TRBJ2-1
v_gene: TRBV7-3

CDR3aa: CASRGTSGRDASTDTQYF
CDR3nt: TGTGCCAGCAGAGGGACTAGCGGGAGGGATGCTAGCACAGATACGCAGTATTTT
d_gene: TRBD2
abundance: NA
j_gene: TRBJ2-3
v_gene: TRBV7-9

CDR3aa: CASSSMGGSWANVLTF
CDR3nt: TGTGCCAGCAGCTCTATGGGGGGTTCTTGGGCCAACGTCCTGACTTTC
d_gene: NA
abundance: NA
j_gene: TRBJ2-6
v_gene: TRBV7-2

CDR3aa: CASSRGGGRGYYEQYF
CDR3nt: TGTGCCAGCAGCCGGGGTGGGGGCAGGGGGTACTACGAGCAGTACTTC
d_gene: TRBD1
abundance: NA
j_gene: TRBJ2-7
v_gene: TRBV11-2

CDR3aa: CASSSQGGGAYNEQFF
CDR3nt: TGTGCCAGCAGCTCCCAAGGGGGAGGGGCCTACAATGAGCAGTTCTTC
d_gene: NA
abundance: NA
j_gene: TRBJ2-1
v_gene: TRBV9

CDR3aa: CASSPFQNEKLFF
CDR3nt: TGCGCCAGCAGCCCCTTTCAGAATGAAAAACTGTTTTTT
d_gene: NA
abundance: NA
j_gene: TRBJ1-4
v_gene: TRBV5-1

CDR3aa: CASSISTMGEQFF
CDR3nt: TGTGCCAGTAGTATTTCGACTATGGGTGAGCAGTTCTTC
d_gene: NA
abundance: NA
j_gene: TRBJ2-1
v_gene: TRBV19

CDR3aa: CASSVDMGARGYTF
CDR3nt: TGTGCCAGCAGCGTTGATATGGGGGCGCGTGGCTACACCTTC
d_gene: NA
abundance: NA
j_gene: TRBJ1-2
v_gene: TRBV9

CDR3aa: CASSIPHETGRKNTEAFF
CDR3nt: TGTGCCAGTAGTATTCCCCATGAGACAGGGAGGAAGAACACTGAAGCTTTCTTT
d_gene: TRBD1
abundance: NA
j_gene: TRBJ1-1
v_gene: TRBV19

CDR3aa: CASSYQQGTGNTIYF
CDR3nt: TGTGCCAGCAGTTATCAACAGGGGACTGGAAACACCATATATTTT
d_gene: TRBD1
abundance: NA
j_gene: TRBJ1-3
v_gene: TRBV6-9

CDR3aa: CASGLARPAVRGGQFF
CDR3nt: TGTGCTAGTGGTTTGGCTCGCCCGGCGGTCCGGGGAGGGCAGTTCTTC
d_gene: NA
abundance: NA
j_gene: TRBJ2-1
v_gene: TRBV12-5

CDR3aa: CASSPWGVGAPYGYTF
CDR3nt: TGTGCCAGCAGTCCTTGGGGCGTGGGGGCGCCCTATGGCTACACCTTC
d_gene: NA
abundance: NA
j_gene: TRBJ1-2
v_gene: TRBV28

CDR3aa: CAGQGPNTGELFF
CDR3nt: TGTGCCGGTCAGGGTCCGAACACCGGGGAGCTGTTTTTT
d_gene: NA
abundance: once
j_gene: TRBJ2-2
v_gene: TRBV11-1

CDR3aa: CASSLQGVRDTQYF
CDR3nt: TGTGCCAGTAGCCTCCAGGGGGTTAGAGATACGCAGTATTTT
d_gene: TRBD1
abundance: NA
j_gene: TRBJ2-3
v_gene: TRBV19

CDR3aa: CASSEKARTGNTEAFF
CDR3nt: TGTGCCAGCAGTGAAAAGGCGAGGACAGGGAACACTGAAGCTTTCTTT
d_gene: TRBD1
abundance: NA
j_gene: TRBJ1-1
v_gene: TRBV6-1

CDR3aa: CSVEVQGLGYEQYF
CDR3nt: TGCAGCGTTGAGGTACAGGGCTTGGGCTACGAGCAGTACTTC
d_gene: NA
abundance: once
j_gene: TRBJ2-7
v_gene: TRBV29-1

CDR3aa: CATSRSRDYEQYF
CDR3nt: TGTGCCACCAGCAGAAGCAGGGACTACGAGCAGTACTTC
d_gene: NA
abundance: NA
j_gene: TRBJ2-7
v_gene: TRBV15

CDR3aa: CASSFTGFEAFF
CDR3nt: TGCGCCAGCAGCTTCACAGGGTTTGAAGCTTTCTTT
d_gene: NA
abundance: few
j_gene: TRBJ1-1
v_gene: TRBV5-1

CDR3aa: CAWERTGPFRGSYEQYF
CDR3nt: TGTGCCTGGGAAAGGACGGGACCCTTCCGGGGGTCCTACGAGCAGTACTTC
d_gene: NA
abundance: NA
j_gene: TRBJ2-7
v_gene: TRBV30

CDR3aa: CASRLAGVNHEQYF
CDR3nt: TGTGCCAGCCGCTTGGCGGGAGTCAACCACGAGCAGTACTTC
d_gene: TRBD2
abundance: NA
j_gene: TRBJ2-7
v_gene: TRBV27

CDR3aa: CASSQAPRDTQYF
CDR3nt: TGCGCCAGCAGCCAAGCGCCTCGGGATACGCAGTATTTT
d_gene: NA
abundance: NA
j_gene: TRBJ2-3
v_gene: TRBV4-1

CDR3aa: CASISRQGAGETQYF
CDR3nt: TGTGCCAGCATCTCGAGACAGGGGGCCGGGGAGACCCAGTACTTC
d_gene: TRBD1
abundance: NA
j_gene: TRBJ2-5
v_gene: TRBV5-4

CDR3aa: CASSEFFLNLRDRTNYGYTF
CDR3nt: TGTGCCAGCAGTGAATTCTTTCTGAACTTAAGGGACAGGACTAACTATGGCTACACCTTC
d_gene: TRBD1
abundance: NA
j_gene: TRBJ1-2
v_gene: TRBV6-1

CDR3aa: CASSLGRGLAGNEQFF
CDR3nt: TGTGCCAGCAGCTTAGGGAGAGGGCTAGCGGGCAATGAGCAGTTCTTC
d_gene: TRBD2
abundance: once
j_gene: TRBJ2-1
v_gene: TRBV7-7

CDR3aa: CARATGTNTGELFF
CDR3nt: TGTGCCAGGGCCACAGGCACGAACACCGGGGAGCTGTTTTTT
d_gene: NA
abundance: NA
j_gene: TRBJ2-2
v_gene: TRBV2

CDR3aa: CASSSDEQYF
CDR3nt: TGTGCCAGCAGCTCGGACGAGCAGTACTTC
d_gene: NA
abundance: NA
j_gene: TRBJ2-7
v_gene: TRBV13

CDR3aa: CASSLVQTTGTYEQYF
CDR3nt: TGTGCCAGCAGCTTGGTTCAGACTACTGGAACCTACGAGCAGTACTTC
d_gene: NA
abundance: NA
j_gene: TRBJ2-7
v_gene: TRBV7-9

CDR3aa: CSASQVETQYF
CDR3nt: TGCAGTGCTAGCCAGGTGGAGACCCAGTACTTC
d_gene: NA
abundance: once
j_gene: TRBJ2-5
v_gene: TRBV20-1

CDR3aa: CASSLGRGNTEAFF
CDR3nt: TGTGCCAGCAGTTTGGGGAGGGGGAACACTGAAGCTTTCTTT
d_gene: NA
abundance: NA
j_gene: TRBJ1-1
v_gene: TRBV28

CDR3aa: CASSRSGSDIQYF
CDR3nt: TGTGCCAGCAGCCGTAGCGGGAGCGACATTCAGTACTTC
d_gene: TRBD2
abundance: NA
j_gene: TRBJ2-4
v_gene: TRBV6-6

CDR3aa: CASSVVTGGSGEAFF
CDR3nt: TGTGCCAGCAGCGTCGTGACAGGGGGTTCAGGTGAAGCTTTCTTT
d_gene: TRBD1
abundance: NA
j_gene: TRBJ1-1
v_gene: TRBV9

CDR3aa: CASSGRGRPQHF
CDR3nt: TGTGCCAGCAGTGGCCGAGGGCGGCCCCAGCATTTT
d_gene: NA
abundance: NA
j_gene: TRBJ1-5
v_gene: TRBV6-1

CDR3aa: CAWSVPSRGRASNQPQHF
CDR3nt: TGTGCCTGGAGTGTACCGAGTAGGGGGCGAGCTAGCAATCAGCCCCAGCATTTT
d_gene: TRBD1
abundance: NA
j_gene: TRBJ1-5
v_gene: TRBV30

CDR3aa: CASSQAWGYQGYEQYF
CDR3nt: TGCGCCAGCAGCCAAGCATGGGGATATCAGGGCTACGAGCAGTACTTC
d_gene: NA
abundance: NA
j_gene: TRBJ2-7
v_gene: TRBV4-3

CDR3aa: CASSYSTRDHNEQFF
CDR3nt: TGTGCCAGCAGTTACTCGACCCGGGATCACAATGAGCAGTTCTTC
d_gene: NA
abundance: once
j_gene: TRBJ2-1
v_gene: TRBV6-5

CDR3aa: CASSVQGPKGAFF
CDR3nt: TGTGCCAGCAGTGTCCAAGGACCAAAGGGGGCTTTCTTT
d_gene: NA
abundance: NA
j_gene: TRBJ1-1
v_gene: TRBV6-1

CDR3aa: CASSLGAAVYDEQYF
CDR3nt: TGTGCCAGCAGCTTAGGGGCCGCCGTTTATGACGAGCAGTACTTC
d_gene: NA
abundance: NA
j_gene: TRBJ2-7
v_gene: TRBV7-9

CDR3aa: CASSPRTGLEETQYF
CDR3nt: TGCGCCAGCAGCCCCAGGACAGGTTTGGAAGAGACCCAGTACTTC
d_gene: TRBD1
abundance: NA
j_gene: TRBJ2-5
v_gene: TRBV5-1

CDR3aa: CASSITAGDGYTF
CDR3nt: TGTGCCAGCAGCATCACAGCGGGGGATGGCTACACCTTC
d_gene: NA
abundance: NA
j_gene: TRBJ1-2
v_gene: TRBV9

CDR3aa: CASEGGSSYEQYF
CDR3nt: TGTGCCAGCGAAGGCGGGAGCTCCTACGAGCAGTACTTC
d_gene: TRBD2
abundance: NA
j_gene: TRBJ2-7
v_gene: TRBV6-1

CDR3aa: CASRAQGAYNEQFF
CDR3nt: TGTGCCAGTAGGGCACAGGGGGCCTACAATGAGCAGTTCTTC
d_gene: TRBD1
abundance: once
j_gene: TRBJ2-1
v_gene: TRBV19

CDR3aa: CASSLGQGSGYTF
CDR3nt: TGTGCCAGCAGCTTGGGACAGGGCTCCGGCTACACCTTC
d_gene: TRBD1
abundance: NA
j_gene: TRBJ1-2
v_gene: TRBV27

CDR3aa: CASSPRGGAAETQYF
CDR3nt: TGTGCCAGCAGCCCTCGTGGGGGCGCAGCGGAGACCCAGTACTTC
d_gene: NA
abundance: NA
j_gene: TRBJ2-5
v_gene: TRBV11-3